This entry concerns a single T cell receptor beta chain. No antigen is known for it. The V gene's germline CDR1 is MGHDK and CDR2 SYGVNS. Trimming cost V 6 bases and J 2 bases; bases outside gene matches: 8. This CDR3 comprises 15 residues. The sample is drawn from a study of beta chain features in type 1 diabetes. Study conclusions and caveats: PCR might preferentially amplify shorter templates, equally in patients and controls.

TCRB transcripts that were expressed got sequenced, as all of the isolated RNA had been reverse transcribed. The method was immunoSEQ multiplex PCR; TCRdb's version includes in-frame clones alone and lacks a portion of them. The sample gives under 450,000 clones, around 14% of which show up once; 0.035% to 0.045% is in the top ten. The clonotype comes from a man under 40 in good health. The chain combines TRBV25-1 with TRBJ2-5; 8 nucleotides line up with TRBD1. Sequencing used naive CD4+ T cells from blood. CDR3 amino acids: CASSRDRQRQETQYF. The CDR3 nucleotides are TGTGCCAGCAGCCGGGACAGGCAACGTCAAGAGACCCAGTACTTC.